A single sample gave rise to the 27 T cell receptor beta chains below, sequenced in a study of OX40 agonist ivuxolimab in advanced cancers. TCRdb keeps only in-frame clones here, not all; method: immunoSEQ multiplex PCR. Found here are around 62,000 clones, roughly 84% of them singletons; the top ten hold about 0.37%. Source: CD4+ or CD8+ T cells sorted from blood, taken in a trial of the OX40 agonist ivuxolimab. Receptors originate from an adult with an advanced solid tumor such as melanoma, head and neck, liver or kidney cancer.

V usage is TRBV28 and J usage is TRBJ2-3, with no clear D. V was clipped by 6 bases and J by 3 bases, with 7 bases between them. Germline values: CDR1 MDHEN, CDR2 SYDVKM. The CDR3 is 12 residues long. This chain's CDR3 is CASSRATDTQYF. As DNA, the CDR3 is TGTGCCAGCAGCCGAGCAACAGATACGCAGTATTTT.

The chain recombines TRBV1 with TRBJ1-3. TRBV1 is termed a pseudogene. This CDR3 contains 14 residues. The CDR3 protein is CTSSQEDSGNTIYF. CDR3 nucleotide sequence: TGCACCAGCAGCCAAGAAGACTCTGGAAACACCATATATTTT.

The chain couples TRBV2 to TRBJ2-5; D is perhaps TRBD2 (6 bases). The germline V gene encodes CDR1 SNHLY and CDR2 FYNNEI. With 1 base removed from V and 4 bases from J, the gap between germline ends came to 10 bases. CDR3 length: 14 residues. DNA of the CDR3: TGTGCCAGCAGTGAAGATCTGGGGGGAGAGACCCAGTACTTC. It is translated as CASSEDLGGETQYF.

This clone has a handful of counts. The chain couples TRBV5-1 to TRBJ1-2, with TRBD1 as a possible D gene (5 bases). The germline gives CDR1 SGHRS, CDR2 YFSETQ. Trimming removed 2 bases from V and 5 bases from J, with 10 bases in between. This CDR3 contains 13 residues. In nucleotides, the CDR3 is TGCGCCAGCAGCTTAGACAGAACGTATGGCTACACCTTC. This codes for CASSLDRTYGYTF.

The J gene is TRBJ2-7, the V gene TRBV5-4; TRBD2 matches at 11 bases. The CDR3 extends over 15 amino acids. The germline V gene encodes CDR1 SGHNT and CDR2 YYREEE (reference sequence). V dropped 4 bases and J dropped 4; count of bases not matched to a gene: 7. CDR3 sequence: CASSQLAGDRYEQYF. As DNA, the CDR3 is TGTGCCAGCAGCCAACTAGCGGGGGACCGTTACGAGCAGTACTTC.

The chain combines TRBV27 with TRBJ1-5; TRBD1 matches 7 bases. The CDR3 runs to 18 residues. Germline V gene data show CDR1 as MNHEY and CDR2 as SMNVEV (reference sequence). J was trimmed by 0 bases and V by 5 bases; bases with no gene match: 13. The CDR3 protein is CASSPRGTAVYSNQPQHF. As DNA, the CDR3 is TGTGCCAGCAGTCCACGCGGGACAGCGGTATATAGCAATCAGCCCCAGCATTTT.

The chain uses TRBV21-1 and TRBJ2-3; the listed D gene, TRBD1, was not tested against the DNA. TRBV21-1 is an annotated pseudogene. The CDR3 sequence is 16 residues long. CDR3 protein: CASSKEVAGDGDTQYF. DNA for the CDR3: TGTGCCAGCAGCAAAGAGGTGGCAGGGGACGGAGATACGCAGTATTTT.

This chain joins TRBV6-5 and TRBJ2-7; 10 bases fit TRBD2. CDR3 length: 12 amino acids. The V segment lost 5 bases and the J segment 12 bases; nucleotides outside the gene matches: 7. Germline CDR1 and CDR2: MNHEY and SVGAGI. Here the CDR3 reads CASSPSGGAAYF. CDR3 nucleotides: TGTGCCAGCAGTCCGAGCGGGGGGGCCGCGTACTTC.

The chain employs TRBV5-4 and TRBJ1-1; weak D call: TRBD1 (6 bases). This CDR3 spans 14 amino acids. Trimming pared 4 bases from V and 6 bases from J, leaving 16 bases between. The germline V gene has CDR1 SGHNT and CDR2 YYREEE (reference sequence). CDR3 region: CASSPLGGAAEAFF. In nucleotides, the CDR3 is TGTGCCAGCAGCCCCCTTGGGGGGGCTGCTGAAGCTTTCTTT.

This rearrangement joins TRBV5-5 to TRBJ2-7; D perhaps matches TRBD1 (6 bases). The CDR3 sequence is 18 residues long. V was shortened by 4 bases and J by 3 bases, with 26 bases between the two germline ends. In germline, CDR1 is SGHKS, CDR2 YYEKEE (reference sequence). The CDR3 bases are TGTGCCAGCAGCGTACTCAGGGGTCTCCGGTCTGAAAACTACGAGCAGTACTTC. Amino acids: CASSVLRGLRSENYEQYF.

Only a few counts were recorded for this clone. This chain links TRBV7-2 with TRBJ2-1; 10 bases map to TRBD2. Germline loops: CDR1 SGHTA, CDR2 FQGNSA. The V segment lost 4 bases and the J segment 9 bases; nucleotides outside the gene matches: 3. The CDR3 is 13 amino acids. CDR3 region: CASSSRTSGEQFF. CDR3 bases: TGTGCCAGCAGCTCCCGGACTAGCGGTGAGCAGTTCTTC.

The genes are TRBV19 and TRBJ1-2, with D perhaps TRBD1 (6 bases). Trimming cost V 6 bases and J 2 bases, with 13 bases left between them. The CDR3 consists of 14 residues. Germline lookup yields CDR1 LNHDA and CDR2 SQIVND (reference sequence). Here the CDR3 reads CASRSGGRNYGYTF. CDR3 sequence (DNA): TGTGCCAGTAGATCGGGGGGCCGAAACTATGGCTACACCTTC.

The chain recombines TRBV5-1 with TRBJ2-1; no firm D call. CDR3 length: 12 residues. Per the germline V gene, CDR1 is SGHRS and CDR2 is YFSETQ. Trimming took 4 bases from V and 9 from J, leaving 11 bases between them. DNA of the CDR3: TGCGCCAGCAGCCCTAACTATGGTGAGCAGTTCTTC. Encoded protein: CASSPNYGEQFF.

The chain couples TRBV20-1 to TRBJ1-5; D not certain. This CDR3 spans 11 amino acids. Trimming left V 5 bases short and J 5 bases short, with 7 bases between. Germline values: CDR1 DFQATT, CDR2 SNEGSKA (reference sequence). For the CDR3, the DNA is TGCAGTGCTGGAAGGGATCAGCCCCAGCATTTT. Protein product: CSAGRDQPQHF.

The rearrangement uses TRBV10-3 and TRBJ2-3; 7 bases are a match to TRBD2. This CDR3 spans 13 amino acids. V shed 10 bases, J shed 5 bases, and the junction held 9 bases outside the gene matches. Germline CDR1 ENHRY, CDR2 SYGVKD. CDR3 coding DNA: TGTGCCAGTCTGAGGGAGGGGAGAGATACGCAGTATTTT. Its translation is CASLREGRDTQYF.

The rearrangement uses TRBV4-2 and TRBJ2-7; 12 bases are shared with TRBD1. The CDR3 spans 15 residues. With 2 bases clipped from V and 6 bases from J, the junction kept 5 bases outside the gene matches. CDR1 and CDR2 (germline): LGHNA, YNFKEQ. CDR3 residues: CASSQSGQGAFEQYF. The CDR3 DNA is TGTGCCAGCAGCCAATCGGGACAGGGGGCTTTCGAGCAGTACTTC.

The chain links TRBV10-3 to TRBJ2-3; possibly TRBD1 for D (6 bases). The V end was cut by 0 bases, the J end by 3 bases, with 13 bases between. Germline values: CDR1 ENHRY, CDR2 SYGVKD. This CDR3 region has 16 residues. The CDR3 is CAISESWGLSTDTQYF. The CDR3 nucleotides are TGTGCCATCAGTGAGTCCTGGGGGCTGTCGACAGATACGCAGTATTTT.

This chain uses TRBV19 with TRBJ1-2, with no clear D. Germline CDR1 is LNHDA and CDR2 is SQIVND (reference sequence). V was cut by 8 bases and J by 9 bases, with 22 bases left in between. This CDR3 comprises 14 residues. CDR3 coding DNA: TGTGCCAGTTATGCGGAGGGCAGAACTATTAGCTACACCTTC. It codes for CASYAEGRTISYTF.

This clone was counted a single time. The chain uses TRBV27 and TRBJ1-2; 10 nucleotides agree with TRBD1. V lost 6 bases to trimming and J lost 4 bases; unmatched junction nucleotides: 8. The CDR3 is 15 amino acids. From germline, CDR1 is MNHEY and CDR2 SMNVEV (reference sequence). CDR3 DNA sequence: TGTGCCAGCAGCGCAGGACAGGGGGTATTCTATGGCTACACCTTC. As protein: CASSAGQGVFYGYTF.

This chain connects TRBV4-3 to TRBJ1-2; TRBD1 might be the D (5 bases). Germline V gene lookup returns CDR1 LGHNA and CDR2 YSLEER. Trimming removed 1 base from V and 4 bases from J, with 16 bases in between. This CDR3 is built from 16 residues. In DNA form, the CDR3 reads TGCGCCAGCAGCCAAGTTCAGTTGAAGGGGCTCTATGGCTACACCTTC. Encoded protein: CASSQVQLKGLYGYTF.

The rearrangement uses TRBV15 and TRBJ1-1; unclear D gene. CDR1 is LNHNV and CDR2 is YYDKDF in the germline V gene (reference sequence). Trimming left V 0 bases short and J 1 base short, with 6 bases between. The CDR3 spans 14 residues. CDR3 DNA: TGTGCCACCAGCAGAGACAGACCGAACACTGAAGCTTTCTTT. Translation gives CATSRDRPNTEAFF.

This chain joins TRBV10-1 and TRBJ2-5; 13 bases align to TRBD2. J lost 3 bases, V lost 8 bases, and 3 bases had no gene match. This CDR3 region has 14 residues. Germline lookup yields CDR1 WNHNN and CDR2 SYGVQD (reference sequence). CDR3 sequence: CASEGLAGKETQYF. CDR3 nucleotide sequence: TGCGCCAGCGAGGGACTAGCGGGGAAAGAGACCCAGTACTTC.

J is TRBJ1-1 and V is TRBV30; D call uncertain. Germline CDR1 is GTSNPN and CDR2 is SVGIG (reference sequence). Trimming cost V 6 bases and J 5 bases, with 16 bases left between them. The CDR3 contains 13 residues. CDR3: CACSGFRGTEAFF. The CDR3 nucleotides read TGTGCCTGCTCGGGGTTCCGAGGGACTGAAGCTTTCTTT.

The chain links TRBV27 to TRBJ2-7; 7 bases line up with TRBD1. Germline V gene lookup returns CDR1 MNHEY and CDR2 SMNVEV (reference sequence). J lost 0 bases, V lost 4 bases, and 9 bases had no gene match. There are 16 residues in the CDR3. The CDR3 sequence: CASSSTTTGSSYEQYF. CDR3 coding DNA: TGTGCCAGCAGTTCAACGACGACAGGGAGCTCCTACGAGCAGTACTTC.

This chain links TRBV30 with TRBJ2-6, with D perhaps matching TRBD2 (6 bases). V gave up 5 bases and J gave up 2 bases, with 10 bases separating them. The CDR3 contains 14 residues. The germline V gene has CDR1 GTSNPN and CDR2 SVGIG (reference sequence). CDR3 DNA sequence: TGTGCCTGGTCCACGGGAGCTGGGGCCAACGTCCTGACTTTC. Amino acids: CAWSTGAGANVLTF.

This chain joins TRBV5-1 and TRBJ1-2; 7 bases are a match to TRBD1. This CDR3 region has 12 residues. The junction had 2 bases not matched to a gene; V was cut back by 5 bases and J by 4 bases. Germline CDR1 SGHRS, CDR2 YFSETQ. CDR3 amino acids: CASRDRFYGYTF. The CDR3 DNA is TGCGCCAGCAGGGACAGGTTCTATGGCTACACCTTC. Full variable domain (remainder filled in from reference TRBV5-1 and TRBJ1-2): KAGVTQTPRYLIKTRGQQVTLSCSPISGHRSVSWYQQTPGQGLQFLFEYFSETQRNKGNFPGRFSGRQFSNSRSEMNVSTLELGDSALYLCASRDRFYGYTFGSGTRLTVV.

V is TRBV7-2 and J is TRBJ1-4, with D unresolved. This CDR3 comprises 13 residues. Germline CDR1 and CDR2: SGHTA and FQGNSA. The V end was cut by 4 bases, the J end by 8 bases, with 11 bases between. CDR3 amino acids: CASSSPGVEKLFF. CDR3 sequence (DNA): TGTGCCAGCAGCTCCCCCGGCGTGGAAAAACTGTTTTTT.